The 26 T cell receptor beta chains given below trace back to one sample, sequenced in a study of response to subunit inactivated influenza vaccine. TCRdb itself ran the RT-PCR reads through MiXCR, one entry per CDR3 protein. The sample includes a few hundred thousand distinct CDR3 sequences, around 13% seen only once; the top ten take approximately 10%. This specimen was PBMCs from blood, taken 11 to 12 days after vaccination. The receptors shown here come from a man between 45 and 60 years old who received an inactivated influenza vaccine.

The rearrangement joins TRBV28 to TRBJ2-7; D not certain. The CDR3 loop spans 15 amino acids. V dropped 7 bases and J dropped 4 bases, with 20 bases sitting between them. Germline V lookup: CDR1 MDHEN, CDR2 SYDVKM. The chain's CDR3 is CASTPRLGSKYEQYF. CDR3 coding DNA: TGTGCCAGCACCCCGAGGCTTGGCTCTAAGTACGAGCAGTACTTC.

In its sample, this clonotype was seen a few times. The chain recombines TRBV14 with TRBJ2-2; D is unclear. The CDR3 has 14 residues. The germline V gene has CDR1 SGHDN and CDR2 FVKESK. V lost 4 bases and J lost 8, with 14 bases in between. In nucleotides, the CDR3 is TGTGCCAGCAGCCTTTTGCTCTCGGCTGGGGAGCTGTTTTTT. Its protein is CASSLLLSAGELFF.

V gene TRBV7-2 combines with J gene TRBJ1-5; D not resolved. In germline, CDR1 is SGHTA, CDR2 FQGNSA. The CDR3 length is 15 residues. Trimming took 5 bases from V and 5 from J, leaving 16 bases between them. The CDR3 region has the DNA TGTGCCAGCAGCCGCAATAACTTCGGGGATCAGCCCCAGCATTTT. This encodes CASSRNNFGDQPQHF.

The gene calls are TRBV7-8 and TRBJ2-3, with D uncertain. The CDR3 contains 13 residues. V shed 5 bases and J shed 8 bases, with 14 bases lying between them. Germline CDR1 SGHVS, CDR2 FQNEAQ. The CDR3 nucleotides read TGTGCCAGCAGCCCGTCGATCGGTGTTACGCAGTATTTT. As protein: CASSPSIGVTQYF.

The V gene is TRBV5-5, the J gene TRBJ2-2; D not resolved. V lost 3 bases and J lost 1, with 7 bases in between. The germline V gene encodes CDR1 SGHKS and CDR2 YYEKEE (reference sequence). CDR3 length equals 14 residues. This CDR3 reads CASSSLRNTGELFF. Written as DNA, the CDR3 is TGTGCCAGCAGCTCCCTAAGGAACACCGGGGAGCTGTTTTTT.

CDR3 protein: CSAIEPTRRFYEQYF. In DNA form, the CDR3 reads TGCAGTGCTATTGAACCTACCCGAAGGTTCTACGAGCAGTACTTC. This rearrangement joins TRBV20-1 to TRBJ2-7, with D unresolved. This CDR3 comprises 15 residues. Germline CDR1 reads DFQATT; CDR2 reads SNEGSKA (reference sequence). Trimming took off 4 bases at V and 3 bases at J, with 19 bases between the two ends.

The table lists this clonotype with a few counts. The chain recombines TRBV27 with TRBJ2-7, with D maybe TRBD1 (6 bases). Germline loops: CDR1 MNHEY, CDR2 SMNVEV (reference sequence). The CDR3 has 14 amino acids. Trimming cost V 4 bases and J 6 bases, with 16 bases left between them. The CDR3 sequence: CASSSTDRFFEQYF. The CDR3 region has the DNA TGTGCCAGCAGTTCCACCGACAGGTTCTTCGAGCAGTACTTC.

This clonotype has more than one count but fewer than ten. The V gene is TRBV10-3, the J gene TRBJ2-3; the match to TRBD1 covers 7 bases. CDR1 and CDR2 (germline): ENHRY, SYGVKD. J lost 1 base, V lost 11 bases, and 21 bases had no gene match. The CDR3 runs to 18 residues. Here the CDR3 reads CAASPSRGRLSGTDTQYF. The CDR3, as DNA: TGTGCCGCCAGCCCTTCGAGGGGGCGTCTTAGTGGCACAGATACGCAGTATTTT.

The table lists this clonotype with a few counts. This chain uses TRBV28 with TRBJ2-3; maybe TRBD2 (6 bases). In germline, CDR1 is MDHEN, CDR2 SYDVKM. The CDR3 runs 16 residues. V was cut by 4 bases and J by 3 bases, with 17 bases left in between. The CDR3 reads CASSYNGAGLTDTQYF. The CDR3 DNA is TGTGCCAGCAGTTATAATGGAGCGGGTCTTACAGATACGCAGTATTTT.

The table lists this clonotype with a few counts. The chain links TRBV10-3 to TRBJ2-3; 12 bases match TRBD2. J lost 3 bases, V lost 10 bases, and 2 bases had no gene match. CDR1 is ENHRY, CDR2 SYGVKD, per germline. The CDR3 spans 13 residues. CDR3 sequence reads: CATLAGGTDTQYF. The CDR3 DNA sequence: TGTGCCACTCTAGCGGGGGGGACAGATACGCAGTATTTT.

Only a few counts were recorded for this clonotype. CDR3 in DNA: TGTGCCATCAGTGACCGACAGGAGAACACTGAAGCTTTCTTT. Amino acid sequence: CAISDRQENTEAFF. The chain carries TRBV10-3 and TRBJ1-1; tentative D call: TRBD1 (6 bases). Germline CDR1 is ENHRY and CDR2 is SYGVKD. The V end lost 3 bases, the J end lost 1 base, and 9 bases lay between the germline ends. The CDR3 is made up of 14 amino acids.

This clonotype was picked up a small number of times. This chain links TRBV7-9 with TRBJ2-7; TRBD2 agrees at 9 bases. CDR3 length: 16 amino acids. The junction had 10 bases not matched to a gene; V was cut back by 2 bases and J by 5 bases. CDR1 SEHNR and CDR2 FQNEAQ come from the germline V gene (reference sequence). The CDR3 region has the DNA TGTGCCAGCAGCTTAAGTTCCGGGACTAGCCTTGACGAGCAGTACTTC. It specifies CASSLSSGTSLDEQYF.

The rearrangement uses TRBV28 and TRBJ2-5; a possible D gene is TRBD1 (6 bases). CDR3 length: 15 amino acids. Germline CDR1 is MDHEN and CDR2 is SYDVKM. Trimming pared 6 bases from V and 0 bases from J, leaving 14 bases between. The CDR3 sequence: CASSKQGTYQETQYF. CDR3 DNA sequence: TGTGCCAGCAGCAAACAGGGAACGTACCAAGAGACCCAGTACTTC.

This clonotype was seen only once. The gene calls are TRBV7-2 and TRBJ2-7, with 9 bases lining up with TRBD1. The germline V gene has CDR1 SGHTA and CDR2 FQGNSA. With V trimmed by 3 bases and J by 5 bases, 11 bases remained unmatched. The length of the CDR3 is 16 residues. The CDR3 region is CASSFAPGQGPHEQYF. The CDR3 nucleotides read TGTGCCAGCAGCTTCGCCCCGGGACAGGGCCCCCACGAGCAGTACTTC.

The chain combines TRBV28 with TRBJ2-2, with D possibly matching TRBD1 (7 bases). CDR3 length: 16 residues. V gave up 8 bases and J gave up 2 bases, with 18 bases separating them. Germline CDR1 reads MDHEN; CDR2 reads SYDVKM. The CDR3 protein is CASDLGGTVNTGELFF. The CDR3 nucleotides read TGTGCCAGCGACTTAGGGGGGACAGTTAACACCGGGGAGCTGTTTTTT.

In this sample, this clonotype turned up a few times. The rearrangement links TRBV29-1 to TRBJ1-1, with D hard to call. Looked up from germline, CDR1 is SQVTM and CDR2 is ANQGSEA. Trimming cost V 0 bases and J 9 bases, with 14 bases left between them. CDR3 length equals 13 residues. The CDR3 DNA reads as TGCAGCGTTGAAGATCGGGCAGTTCGGAAAGCTTTCTTT. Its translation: CSVEDRAVRKAFF. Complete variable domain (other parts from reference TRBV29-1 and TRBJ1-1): SAVISQKPSRDICQRGTSLTIQCQVDSQVTMMFWYRQQPGQSLTLIATANQGSEATYESGFVIDKFPISRPNLTFSTLTVSNMSPEDSSIYLCSVEDRAVRKAFFGQGTRLTVV.

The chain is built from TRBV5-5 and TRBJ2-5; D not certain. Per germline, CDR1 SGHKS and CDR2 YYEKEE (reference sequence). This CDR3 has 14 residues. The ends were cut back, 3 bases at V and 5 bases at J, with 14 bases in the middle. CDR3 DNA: TGTGCCAGCAGCTCCCCTTTTGAGAGCGAGACCCAGTACTTC. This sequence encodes CASSSPFESETQYF.

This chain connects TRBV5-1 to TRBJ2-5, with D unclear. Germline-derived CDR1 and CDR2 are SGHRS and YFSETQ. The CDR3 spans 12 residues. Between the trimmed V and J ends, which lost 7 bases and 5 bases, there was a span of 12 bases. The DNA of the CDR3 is TGCGCCAGCGCACTTACATACGAGACCCAGTACTTC. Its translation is CASALTYETQYF.

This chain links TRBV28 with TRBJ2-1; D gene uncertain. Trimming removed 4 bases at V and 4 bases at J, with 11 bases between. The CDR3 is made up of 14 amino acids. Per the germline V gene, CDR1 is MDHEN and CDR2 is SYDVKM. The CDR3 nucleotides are TGTGCCAGCAGTTCCCCACGCGGATACAATGAGCAGTTCTTC. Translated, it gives CASSSPRGYNEQFF.

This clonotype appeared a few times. The CDR3 DNA reads TGTGCCAGCAGTTACGCGACGTTGGCCTACGAGCAGTACTTC. Protein product: CASSYATLAYEQYF. The rearrangement uses TRBV6-5 and TRBJ2-7; D is unclear. The germline V gene encodes CDR1 MNHEY and CDR2 SVGAGI. V gave up 2 bases and J gave up 2 bases, with 10 bases separating them. The CDR3 runs to 14 residues.

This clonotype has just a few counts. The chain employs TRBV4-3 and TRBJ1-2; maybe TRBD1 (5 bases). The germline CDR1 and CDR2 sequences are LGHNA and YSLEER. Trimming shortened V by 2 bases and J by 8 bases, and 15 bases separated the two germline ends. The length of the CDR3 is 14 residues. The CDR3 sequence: CASSQFIGGLGYTF. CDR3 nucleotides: TGCGCCAGCAGCCAATTTATCGGGGGTTTAGGCTACACCTTC.

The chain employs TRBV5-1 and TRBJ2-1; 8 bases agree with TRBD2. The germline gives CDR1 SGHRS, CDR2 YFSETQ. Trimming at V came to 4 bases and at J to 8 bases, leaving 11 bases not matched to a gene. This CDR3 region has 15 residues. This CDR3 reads CASSKERGGGDEQFF. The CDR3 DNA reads TGCGCCAGCAGCAAGGAACGGGGGGGCGGAGATGAGCAGTTCTTC.

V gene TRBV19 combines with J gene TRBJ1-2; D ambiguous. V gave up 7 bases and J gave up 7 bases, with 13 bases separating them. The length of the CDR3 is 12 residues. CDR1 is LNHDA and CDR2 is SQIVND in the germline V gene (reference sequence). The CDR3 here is CASTPSPGGYTF. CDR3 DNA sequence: TGTGCCAGTACCCCTTCCCCGGGTGGCTACACCTTC.

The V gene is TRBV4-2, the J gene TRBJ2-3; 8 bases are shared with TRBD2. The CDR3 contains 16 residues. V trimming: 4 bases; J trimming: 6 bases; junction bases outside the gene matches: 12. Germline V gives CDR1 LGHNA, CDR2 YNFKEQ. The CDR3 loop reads CASSPQRASGQDTQYF. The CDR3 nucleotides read TGTGCCAGCAGCCCCCAAAGGGCTAGCGGGCAGGATACGCAGTATTTT.

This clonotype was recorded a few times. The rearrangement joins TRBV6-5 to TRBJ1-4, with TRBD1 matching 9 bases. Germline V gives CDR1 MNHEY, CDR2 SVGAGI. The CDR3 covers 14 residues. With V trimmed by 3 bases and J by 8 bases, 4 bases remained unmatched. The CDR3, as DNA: TGTGCCAGCAGTTATGCCGGGACAGGGGAAAAACTGTTTTTT. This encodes CASSYAGTGEKLFF.

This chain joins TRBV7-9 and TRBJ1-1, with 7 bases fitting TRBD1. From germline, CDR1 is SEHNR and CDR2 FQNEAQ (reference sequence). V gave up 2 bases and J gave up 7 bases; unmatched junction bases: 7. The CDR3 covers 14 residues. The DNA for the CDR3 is TGTGCCAGCAGCTTAAACAGGGGAAGTGATGAAGCTTTCTTT. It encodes CASSLNRGSDEAFF.